In this sample, the clone carrying this TCR beta chain turned up once. This entry is derived from a study of blood T cell repertoires in COVID-19. Study-wide context: The United States, Italy and Spain supplied acute and convalescent COVID-19 samples.

The assay was immunoSEQ multiplex PCR, and TCRdb's table has in-frame clones only and misses some. The sample lists 100,000 to 150,000 clones, 70% to 80% occurring once. Sequenced input: peripheral blood. The TCR originated in a man in his forties or fifties with active or convalescent COVID-19.

CDR3 sequence reads: CASSIQGANTEAFF. The DNA for the CDR3 is TGTGCCAGTAGTATTCAGGGGGCCAACACTGAAGCTTTCTTT. This rearrangement joins TRBV19 to TRBJ1-1; 8 bases are a match to TRBD1. Trimming cost V 3 bases and J 2 bases; bases outside gene matches: 2. Germline CDR1 reads LNHDA; CDR2 reads SQIVND (reference sequence). CDR3 length equals 14 residues.